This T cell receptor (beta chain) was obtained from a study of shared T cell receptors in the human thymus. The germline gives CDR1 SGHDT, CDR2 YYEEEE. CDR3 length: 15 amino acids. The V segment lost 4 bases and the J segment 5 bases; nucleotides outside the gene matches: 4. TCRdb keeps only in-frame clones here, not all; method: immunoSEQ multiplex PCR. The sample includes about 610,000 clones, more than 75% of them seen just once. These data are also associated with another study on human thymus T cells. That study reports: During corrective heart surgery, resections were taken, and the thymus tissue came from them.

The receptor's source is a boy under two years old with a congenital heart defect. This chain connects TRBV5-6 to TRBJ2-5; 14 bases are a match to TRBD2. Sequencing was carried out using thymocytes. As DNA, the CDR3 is TGTGCCAGCAGCGGGGGACTAGCGGGAGCGGAGACCCAGTACTTC. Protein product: CASSGGLAGAETQYF.